Below, one T cell receptor (beta chain) is given with its context. What it recognizes is unknown. Some clones are missing from TCRdb's copy, which holds only in-frame ones; the method was immunoSEQ multiplex PCR. This table holds over 85,000 clones, approximately 90% found once. The data originate from a study of T cell responses to AZD1222 COVID-19 vaccine. Whole-study results and caveats: Nearly half of unique spike-specific TCRs reportedly avoided B.1.351 and B.1.1.7 mutated regions. Donors were largely white British and mainly female; clonal diversity was possibly underestimated.

CDR1 MNHEY and CDR2 SVGAGI come from the germline V gene. Trimming took off 6 bases at V and 3 bases at J, with 12 bases between the two ends. The CDR3 is 14 amino acids. The chain combines TRBV6-5 with TRBJ2-4, with D perhaps TRBD2 (6 bases). The specimen comprised peripheral blood, sampled 28 days after the second AZD1222 dose. The sequence was collected from an adult who received the AZD1222 COVID-19 vaccine. CDR3 nucleotide sequence: TGTGCCAGCAGCCCGGGGGATGTCAAAAACATTCAGTACTTC. It is translated as CASSPGDVKNIQYF.